Sequencing of this T cell receptor beta chain was carried out in a study of cytotoxic CD8 clonotypes in ibrutinib-treated CLL. Study-level information: Response was recorded as partial in approximately 25 patients and complete in 2; at median approximately 63 months, approximately 14 remained remitted and roughly 12 had progressed.

The planned depth of sequencing spanned 1 in 200,000 to 1 in 1 million T cells. Clones were sequenced by immunoSEQ multiplex PCR, and TCRdb holds only the in-frame ones, with some missing. Among about 300,000 clones listed, 76% were seen once. Study-wide findings and caveats: Against age-matched healthy donors, baseline clonality ran higher and tracked circulating CD8+ T-cell counts.

With respect to this clone: Its antigen is unidentified.

Trimming shortened V by 10 bases and J by 4 bases, and 13 bases separated the two germline ends. Germline lookup yields CDR1 WSHSY and CDR2 SAAADI. The CDR3 is 12 amino acids. The chain joins TRBV10-2 to TRBJ2-5; no reliable D call. The sequenced sample was PBMCs, obtained at disease progression, from a patient treated with ibrutinib. The TCR was taken from a human donor with chronic lymphocytic leukemia. The CDR3 DNA is TGCGCCACCCAATCCAGGCGAGAGACCCAGTACTTC. Its protein product is CATQSRRETQYF.